The subject of this entry is one TCR beta chain. The authors' processing: Reference gene primer amplification gave nucleated cell count estimates. The assay was immunoSEQ multiplex PCR, and TCRdb's table has in-frame clones only and misses some. That table gives V, J and clone size, and the DNA gave D and trimming. The data show 150,000 to 200,000 clones, around 89% seen once. This record comes from a study of blood T cell repertoires in COVID-19. At the level of the study: COVID-19 samples collected from the United States, Italy and Spain covered acute and convalescent phases. PBMCs, B-cell-depleted T cells, or T cells were the source of the cDNA or gDNA that made up the material.

Germline values: CDR1 MNHEY, CDR2 SMNVEV (reference sequence). With 5 bases removed from V and 7 bases from J, the gap between germline ends came to 8 bases. The length of the CDR3 is 11 residues. This TCR came from a man between 18 and 29 years old who had recovered from COVID-19. Sequencing was performed on peripheral blood. The V and J genes are TRBV27 and TRBJ1-1; no reliable D call. The CDR3 loop is CASSSRVEAFF. The CDR3 coding sequence is TGTGCCAGCAGTAGCCGAGTTGAAGCTTTCTTT.